Included here is one T cell receptor (beta chain) sequence, with context. Its antigen is as yet unknown. This table comes from immunoSEQ multiplex PCR, and its TCRdb copy is limited to in-frame clones, with some not included. The sample holds roughly 71,000 clones, 75% to 85% seen once. This sample was taken from a study of vaccination effects on CD4 cells after COVID-19. Across the study: After the second dose, samples were taken at median day 72.

This CDR3 has 14 residues. Germline loops: CDR1 SGHRS, CDR2 YFSETQ. V shed 1 base, J shed 8 bases, and the junction held 5 bases outside the gene matches. Under the ViraFEST assay, PBMC were stimulated with viral peptide pools so that antigen-specific CD4+ T cells expanded. Sequencing was performed afterwards. Isolation of CD4+ T cells took place after 10 days of culture. As their vaccination, participants received two doses of either BNT162b2 or mRNA-1273. Each vaccine recipient was nucleocapsid antibody negative and had no prior SARS-CoV-2 infection. Cells had half their medium changed to IL-2 medium on days 3 and 7. Study results and caveats: Clones of infection and vaccine origin contracted markedly late after vaccination.

The chain uses TRBV5-1 and TRBJ1-4; TRBD1 matches 7 bases. This sample comprised CD4+ T cells from PBMCs cultured with HCoV-229E spike peptides, obtained after COVID-19 vaccination. This receptor was identified in a human donor who received a COVID-19 vaccine. The CDR3 region has the DNA TGCGCCAGCAGCTTGATGCAGGGGGGGGAAAAACTGTTTTTT. It codes for CASSLMQGGEKLFF. Full variable domain (missing parts from reference TRBV5-1 and TRBJ1-4): KAGVTQTPRYLIKTRGQQVTLSCSPISGHRSVSWYQQTPGQGLQFLFEYFSETQRNKGNFPGRFSGRQFSNSRSEMNVSTLELGDSALYLCASSLMQGGEKLFFGSGTQLSVL.